These 25 T cell receptor beta chains were all obtained from the same sample, sequenced in a study of blood T cell repertoires in COVID-19. Libraries were prepared by immunoSEQ multiplex PCR; TCRdb keeps only in-frame clonotypes and omits some of them. In the table there are some 200,000 clones, 84% of which are singletons. The sample was peripheral blood. Every receptor here comes from a human donor in a cohort sampled during active COVID-19.

The V and J genes are TRBV5-1 and TRBJ1-2, with D maybe TRBD1 (5 bases). The V and J ends lost 1 base and 6 bases respectively, with 16 bases between them. This CDR3 is 15 amino acids long. Per the germline V gene, CDR1 is SGHRS and CDR2 is YFSETQ. The CDR3 is CASSLNPQGSNGYTF. CDR3 DNA: TGCGCCAGCAGCTTGAATCCTCAGGGTAGTAATGGCTACACCTTC.

CDR3 DNA sequence: TGTGCCAGCAGTGGAGCTGCGGGCATTCAGTACTTC. This codes for CASSGAAGIQYF. The chain combines TRBV2 with TRBJ2-4, with D tentatively TRBD2 (5 bases). The V end was cut by 4 bases, the J end by 9 bases, with 10 bases between. Germline CDR1 reads SNHLY; CDR2 reads FYNNEI. This CDR3 has 12 residues.

The chain joins TRBV27 to TRBJ2-1, with 13 bases lining up with TRBD2. This CDR3 has 17 amino acids. Germline V lookup: CDR1 MNHEY, CDR2 SMNVEV (reference sequence). J gave up 4 bases and V 5 bases, and 8 bases lay outside the gene matches. Here the CDR3 reads CASSTLAGGVGYNEQFF. The CDR3 coding sequence is TGTGCCAGCAGTACACTAGCGGGAGGGGTAGGGTACAATGAGCAGTTCTTC.

V and J are TRBV20-1 and TRBJ1-1; D is unresolved. Germline V gene data show CDR1 as DFQATT and CDR2 as SNEGSKA (reference sequence). Trimming took off 6 bases at V and 5 bases at J, with 10 bases between the two ends. CDR3 length: 11 residues. This CDR3 reads CSAIDFTEAFF. The CDR3 DNA follows: TGCAGTGCCATTGACTTTACTGAAGCTTTCTTT.

This chain connects TRBV18 to TRBJ2-5; D might be TRBD1 (6 bases). This CDR3 is built from 16 residues. CDR1 and CDR2 (germline): KGHSH, LQKENI. V lost 0 bases to trimming and J lost 0 bases, with 11 bases between them. The CDR3 nucleotides read TGTGCCAGCTCACCACCCGGACAGACTTACCAAGAGACCCAGTACTTC. It yields the protein CASSPPGQTYQETQYF.

The V gene is TRBV28, the J gene TRBJ2-1; no firm D call. The CDR3 is made up of 13 amino acids. Germline V CDR1 and CDR2: MDHEN, SYDVKM. V lost 2 bases and J 7 bases, leaving 9 bases between the germline ends. In DNA, the CDR3 is TGTGCCAGCAGTTTAGTCCAATTGAATGAGCAGTTCTTC. Translating it yields CASSLVQLNEQFF.

This chain uses TRBV9 with TRBJ1-4; 11 nucleotides line up with TRBD1. After removal of 4 bases from V and 11 bases from J, the junction contained 7 bases not matched to a gene. Germline CDR1 and CDR2: SGDLS and YYNGEE. There are 14 residues in the CDR3. The CDR3 reads CASSRDRGDWKLFF. Here the CDR3 DNA reads TGTGCCAGCAGCCGGGACAGGGGGGACTGGAAACTGTTTTTT.

The chain couples TRBV9 to TRBJ1-5, with 10 bases fitting TRBD1. Germline assignment: CDR1 SGDLS and CDR2 YYNGEE. The CDR3 is made up of 17 amino acids. The J segment lost 3 bases and the V segment lost 0 bases, leaving 6 bases of the junction unmatched. The CDR3 loop is CASSVVSGQGDNQPQHF. CDR3 in DNA: TGTGCCAGCAGCGTAGTCAGCGGACAGGGGGACAATCAGCCCCAGCATTTT.

The chain is built from TRBV9 and TRBJ2-7; TRBD1 matches at 10 bases. The CDR3 extends over 15 amino acids. J lost 6 bases, V lost 4 bases, and 10 bases had no gene match. Germline lookup yields CDR1 SGDLS and CDR2 YYNGEE. The CDR3 sequence: CASSTQTGGASEQYF. The CDR3, as DNA: TGTGCCAGCAGCACCCAGACAGGGGGCGCTTCCGAGCAGTACTTC.

This clone turned up a few times. The V and J genes are TRBV7-2 and TRBJ2-1, with D perhaps matching TRBD1 (6 bases). The CDR3 is 13 amino acids. Germline CDR1 and CDR2: SGHTA and FQGNSA. Deletions cut 2 bases from V and 9 bases from J, with 11 bases between. Here the CDR3 reads CASSLQGKVEQFF. The CDR3 DNA reads as TGTGCCAGCAGCTTACAGGGGAAAGTTGAGCAGTTCTTC.

The rearrangement joins TRBV6-4 to TRBJ2-1, with TRBD2 matching 7 bases. This CDR3 region has 18 residues. J lost 2 bases, V lost 0 bases, and 10 bases had no gene match. Germline-derived CDR1 and CDR2 are MRHNA and SNTAGT. CDR3 region: CASSDSQGPGGTYNEQFF. The CDR3 DNA sequence: TGTGCCAGCAGTGACTCCCAGGGTCCGGGAGGTACCTACAATGAGCAGTTCTTC.

The chain couples TRBV30 to TRBJ2-3; a weak D match, TRBD2 (6 bases). CDR1 and CDR2 (germline): GTSNPN, SVGIG (reference sequence). The V end lost 2 bases, the J end lost 1 base, and 16 bases lay between the germline ends. The CDR3 is 16 amino acids. The CDR3 coding sequence is TGTGCCTGGAGTTATGGGAGCTCGGGAGGCACAGATACGCAGTATTTT. Protein sequence: CAWSYGSSGGTDTQYF.

This clone was seen only once. This chain joins TRBV28 and TRBJ1-5; 7 positions match TRBD1. Per the germline V gene, CDR1 is MDHEN and CDR2 is SYDVKM. The CDR3 length is 14 residues. V lost 5 bases, J lost 4 bases, and 5 bases stayed unmatched. CDR3 loop: CASSRDSVNQPQHF. The DNA of the CDR3 is TGTGCCAGCAGTCGGGACAGCGTGAATCAGCCCCAGCATTTT.

This chain joins TRBV28 and TRBJ1-2, with D maybe TRBD1 (6 bases). Per germline, CDR1 MDHEN and CDR2 SYDVKM. The length of the CDR3 is 14 residues. Between the trimmed V and J ends, which lost 10 bases and 0 bases, there was a span of 15 bases. CDR3 DNA: TGTGCCATCCCGGCGGGGGGCTCTAACTATGGCTACACCTTC. Translated, it gives CAIPAGGSNYGYTF.

The rearrangement joins TRBV5-6 to TRBJ2-7; 7 nucleotides match TRBD2. This CDR3 has 14 amino acids. After removal of 6 bases from V and 1 base from J, the junction contained 7 bases not matched to a gene. Germline V lookup: CDR1 SGHDT, CDR2 YYEEEE. CDR3 nucleotide sequence: TGTGCCAGCACCGCGGGCGGGGGTTCCTACGAGCAGTACTTC. This sequence encodes CASTAGGGSYEQYF.

This chain joins TRBV5-1 and TRBJ1-2; 9 nucleotides match TRBD1. Germline V lookup: CDR1 SGHRS, CDR2 YFSETQ. This CDR3 is 16 amino acids long. The junction had 5 bases not matched to a gene; V was cut back by 1 base and J by 1 base. The CDR3 coding sequence is TGCGCCAGCAGCTTGAGGACAGGGGAGGGTAACTATGGCTACACCTTC. Protein product: CASSLRTGEGNYGYTF.

The V call is TRBV15, the J call TRBJ1-6; TRBD1 matches at 7 bases. Germline trimming cut 0 bases from V and 19 bases from J; bases unmatched to any gene: 6. The length of the CDR3 is 12 residues. The V gene's germline CDR1 is LNHNV and CDR2 YYDKDF (reference sequence). CDR3 in DNA: TGTGCCACCAGCAGAGACACCCGGGACAGACACTTT. Translated: CATSRDTRDRHF.

The chain combines TRBV5-5 with TRBJ2-1; 14 bases are a match to TRBD2. Germline V gene sequence: CDR1 SGHKS, CDR2 YYEKEE (reference sequence). J was trimmed by 7 bases and V by 1 base; bases with no gene match: 1. The CDR3 has 15 amino acids. CDR3 sequence reads: CASSLRTSGRNEQFF. For the CDR3, the DNA is TGTGCCAGCAGCTTGCGGACTAGCGGGAGGAATGAGCAGTTCTTC.

The chain couples TRBV6-5 to TRBJ2-5; maybe TRBD1 (6 bases). Germline V gene sequence: CDR1 MNHEY, CDR2 SVGAGI. The CDR3 loop spans 12 amino acids. Trimming left V 5 bases short and J 12 bases short, with 16 bases between. The CDR3 reads CASSRLTGPKYF. For the CDR3, the DNA is TGTGCCAGCAGTCGACTTACAGGGCCCAAGTACTTC.

V gene TRBV5-1 combines with J gene TRBJ2-3, with TRBD2 matching 12 bases. The V gene's germline CDR1 is SGHRS and CDR2 YFSETQ. The CDR3 contains 17 residues. V lost 2 bases, J lost 2 bases, and 6 bases stayed unmatched. CDR3 in DNA: TGCGCCAGCAGCTTAAGGACTAGCGGGGATTCCACAGATACGCAGTATTTT. Its protein product is CASSLRTSGDSTDTQYF.

This chain uses TRBV11-2 with TRBJ1-3, with a tentative D call TRBD1 (5 bases). The V end lost 0 bases, the J end lost 3 bases, and 9 bases lay between the germline ends. Germline V gives CDR1 SGHAT, CDR2 FQNNGV. This CDR3 contains 15 residues. CDR3 loop: CASSLDRGFGNTIYF. CDR3 DNA: TGTGCCAGCAGCTTAGATAGGGGCTTTGGAAACACCATATATTTT. The full variable domain, in which reference TRBV11-2 and TRBJ1-3 provide the parts outside the CDR3, is EAGVAQSPRYKIIEKRQSVAFWCNPISGHATLYWYQQILGQGPKLLIQFQNNGVVDDSQLPKDRFSAERLKGVDSTLKIQPAKLEDSAVYLCASSLDRGFGNTIYFGEGSWLTVV.

This clone was recorded only once. This chain links TRBV20-1 with TRBJ1-3, with 12 bases fitting TRBD1. Trimming removed 3 bases from V and 5 bases from J; junction bases left unmatched: 11. CDR3 length: 17 residues. The germline V gene has CDR1 DFQATT and CDR2 SNEGSKA (reference sequence). DNA for the CDR3: TGCAGTGCTAGTTATGGGGGACAGGGGGCAAGAAGAAACACCATATATTTT. Translated: CSASYGGQGARRNTIYF.

The chain recombines TRBV6-5 with TRBJ1-1; TRBD1 matches 8 bases. The germline V gene encodes CDR1 MNHEY and CDR2 SVGAGI. The V gene end was trimmed by 2 bases and the J gene end by 6 bases; junction bases not matched to a gene: 11. The CDR3 totals 16 residues. In nucleotides, the CDR3 is TGTGCCAGCAGTTACCCGACAGGGGACCCGTGGGCTGAAGCTTTCTTT. It specifies CASSYPTGDPWAEAFF.

The chain employs TRBV21-1 and TRBJ2-5; the table's D gene call, TRBD1, was not cross checked with the DNA. TRBV21-1 constitutes a pseudogene. CDR3 size: 16 residues. DNA for the CDR3: TGTGCCAGCAGCTATGGGGGTGTCAGGGGGCGAGAGACCCAGTACTTC. As protein: CASSYGGVRGRETQYF.

V gene TRBV5-1 combines with J gene TRBJ2-2, with TRBD2 as a possible D gene (6 bases). Germline CDR1 is SGHRS and CDR2 is YFSETQ. V gave up 7 bases and J gave up 3 bases, with 10 bases separating them. CDR3 size: 13 residues. This chain's CDR3 is CASYRGYTGELFF. CDR3 coding DNA: TGCGCCAGCTACCGGGGGTACACCGGGGAGCTGTTTTTT.